This T cell receptor beta chain is drawn from a study of PD-1 blockade in classical Hodgkin lymphoma. Assay: immunoSEQ multiplex PCR; the TCRdb copy retains only in-frame clones and omits some. The table shows about 40,000 clones, with 60% to 75% occurring only once. CDR1 and CDR2 (germline): SGHTA, FQGNSA. The CDR3 loop spans 13 amino acids. V lost 5 bases, J lost 4 bases, and 9 bases lay in between. All patients relapsed after autologous stem cell transplantation, and brentuximab vedotin exposure varied. The chain couples TRBV7-2 to TRBJ1-5; D gene ambiguous. The material sequenced was peripheral blood mononuclear cells (PBMCs), taken at baseline. This receptor was obtained from a human donor with classical Hodgkin lymphoma. CDR3 protein: CASSLWPNQPQHF. The CDR3 DNA sequence: TGTGCCAGCAGCCTCTGGCCTAATCAGCCCCAGCATTTT.